The T cell receptor (beta chain) described here comes from a study of control samples from healthy donors and cancer patients (dated by TCRdb to about 2020). Of note for this clone: Its recognized antigen is unknown. Within one base of it there is no much larger clone, and no base qualities were kept.

The library came from the immunoSEQ multiplex PCR assay. TCRdb obtained this table from immuneACCESS and retained in-frame rearrangements with V and J assigned. These tables miss some clones; where compared with another copy, unresolved V genes account for less than half of the shortfall, and the remainder is unexplained. This sample is represented by 75,000 to 90,000 clones; 70% to 90% of them were singletons. Roughly 7% of the sample rests with the top ten. The germline V end is reduced by 0 bases and the J end by 7 bases; junction bases left unmatched: 10. From the cysteine up to the phenylalanine, the CDR3 has a length of 17 residues. Left in the record is the CDR3 DNA by itself, 51 bases read in frame from the first base. From the germline V gene, CDR1 is SGHVS and CDR2 is FNYEAQ.

The specimen sequenced was blood. The rearranged chain carries TRBV7-6 and TRBJ1-4, and 8 bases in between align with TRBD1. The clonotype originates from a middle-aged man in good health. The DNA sequence is TGTGCCAGCAGCTTAGCCCAAGACAGGGGAAACAGTGAAAAACTGTTTTTT. Its coded protein is CASSLAQDRGNSEKLFF. This CDR3, with the reference TRBV7-6 and TRBJ1-4 proteins standing in past its ends, gives the full variable domain GAGVSQSPRYKVTKRGQDVALRCDPISGHVSLYWYRQALGQGPEFLTYFNYEAQQDKSGLPNDRFSAERPEGSISTLTIQRTEQRDSAMYRCASSLAQDRGNSEKLFFGSGTQLSVL.